Each of the 19 T cell receptor beta chains below was sequenced from the same sample in a study of T cell responses to AZD1222 COVID-19 vaccine. Some clones are missing from TCRdb's copy, which holds only in-frame ones; the method was immunoSEQ multiplex PCR. The sample has about 88,000 clones; approximately 88% are singletons. Sequences were derived from peripheral blood, sampled on day 0 of AZD1222 vaccination. The source is an adult in good health.

The gene calls are TRBV7-2 and TRBJ1-6, with D perhaps TRBD1 (5 bases). Germline assignment: CDR1 SGHTA and CDR2 FQGNSA. The CDR3 has 14 residues. The germline V and J ends were trimmed by 4 bases and 5 bases, with 9 bases remaining between them. The DNA of the CDR3 is TGTGCCAGCAGCTGGGGCAGGGATAATTCACCCCTCCACTTT. Protein: CASSWGRDNSPLHF.

This chain uses TRBV25-1 with TRBJ2-2; 9 bases fit TRBD1. The CDR3 runs 14 residues. Germline V gives CDR1 MGHDK, CDR2 SYGVNS. V lost 5 bases, J lost 7 bases, and 5 bases stayed unmatched. CDR3 DNA: TGTGCCAGCAGTAAGAGGACAGGGGACGGGGAGCTGTTTTTT. Translation gives CASSKRTGDGELFF.

The V gene is TRBV5-6, the J gene TRBJ2-1, with 12 bases matching TRBD1. V was pared by 4 bases and J by 9 bases, with 11 bases of the junction left unmatched. This CDR3 has 16 residues. CDR1 is SGHDT, CDR2 YYEEEE, per germline. CDR3 loop: CASSQQPGQGAGEQFF. The CDR3 DNA sequence: TGTGCCAGCAGCCAGCAACCGGGACAGGGGGCAGGTGAGCAGTTCTTC. Looking up the rest from reference TRBV5-6 and TRBJ2-1 gives the full variable domain: DAGVTQSPTHLIKTRGQQVTLRCSPKSGHDTVSWYQQALGQGPQFIFQYYEEEERQRGNFPDRFSGHQFPNYSSELNVNALLLGDSALYLCASSQQPGQGAGEQFFGPGTRLTVL.

J is TRBJ1-4 and V is TRBV6-6; D uncertain. V lost 6 bases, J lost 8 bases, and 7 bases lay in between. CDR3 length: 11 residues. Germline-derived CDR1 and CDR2 are MNHNY and SVGAGI (reference sequence). The CDR3 spells CASSLGEKLFF. For the CDR3, the DNA is TGTGCCAGCAGCTTAGGGGAAAAACTGTTTTTT.

This sequence joins TRBV6-2 or TRBV6-3 and TRBJ1-6, with a possible D match to TRBD1 (5 bases). The CDR3 runs to 16 residues. V shed 3 bases and J shed 10 bases, with 19 bases lying between them. Germline CDR1 reads MNHEY; CDR2 reads SVGEGT. The CDR3 DNA reads as TGTGCCAGCAGTTATTGGTTTGGGCAGGGTCCCTCACCCCTCCACTTT. Its protein product is CASSYWFGQGPSPLHF.

The chain joins TRBV6-5 to TRBJ2-7; D not certain. V was cut by 5 bases and J by 8 bases, with 10 bases left in between. Germline V gene lookup returns CDR1 MNHEY and CDR2 SVGAGI. The CDR3 has 11 residues. The CDR3 reads CASSINFKQYF. CDR3 nucleotide sequence: TGTGCCAGCAGTATTAACTTCAAGCAGTACTTC.

CDR3 bases: TGTGCCAGCAGTTTATTAGGGGGACAGGGGATAGGGCAGCCCCAGCATTTT. Translated: CASSLLGGQGIGQPQHF. V gene TRBV27 combines with J gene TRBJ1-5; 10 bases align to TRBD1. Germline V gene data show CDR1 as MNHEY and CDR2 as SMNVEV (reference sequence). The CDR3 has 17 residues. Trimming cost V 1 base and J 7 bases; bases outside gene matches: 10.

The chain links TRBV13 to TRBJ2-7; the match to TRBD1 covers 8 bases. The V gene end was trimmed by 3 bases and the J gene end by 2 bases; junction bases not matched to a gene: 3. This CDR3 spans 14 amino acids. In germline, CDR1 is PRHDT, CDR2 FYEKMQ (reference sequence). The CDR3 sequence is CASSFGQGPYEQYF. The CDR3, as DNA: TGTGCCAGCAGCTTTGGACAGGGACCCTACGAGCAGTACTTC.

This clone was recorded once. V gene TRBV4-2 combines with J gene TRBJ2-3, with 8 positions matching TRBD2. The germline V gene has CDR1 LGHNA and CDR2 YNFKEQ. This CDR3 spans 17 amino acids. Trimming took 0 bases from V and 3 from J; bases not matched to a gene: 8. The CDR3 DNA follows: TGTGCCAGCAGCCAAGATCCGTCCAGCGGGGGTACAGATACGCAGTATTTT. This encodes CASSQDPSSGGTDTQYF.

The CDR3 bases are TGTGCCTGGATGACAGGGGTCAATTCACCCCTCCACTTT. It is translated as CAWMTGVNSPLHF. The V gene is TRBV30, the J gene TRBJ1-6; 8 nucleotides match TRBD1. The CDR3 length is 13 residues. CDR1 is GTSNPN and CDR2 is SVGIG in the germline V gene (reference sequence). The trim removed 4 bases at V and 7 bases at J, leaving 3 bases unmatched.

This clone occurred a few times. This chain connects TRBV25-1 to TRBJ1-4, with a possible D match to TRBD1 (5 bases). Trimming took off 5 bases at V and 0 bases at J, with 7 bases between the two ends. Germline V CDR1 and CDR2: MGHDK, SYGVNS. The CDR3 length is 14 residues. Here the CDR3 reads CASSSGTTNEKLFF. CDR3 in DNA: TGTGCCAGCAGTTCAGGGACAACTAATGAAAAACTGTTTTTT. The whole variable domain, remainder taken from reference TRBV25-1 and TRBJ1-4, is EADIYQTPRYLVIGTGKKITLECSQTMGHDKMYWYQQDPGMELHLIHYSYGVNSTEKGDLSSESTVSRIRTEHFPLTLESARPSHTSQYLCASSSGTTNEKLFFGSGTQLSVL.

J is TRBJ2-7 and V is TRBV7-8, with 9 bases fitting TRBD1. The CDR3 spans 17 residues. CDR1 is SGHVS, CDR2 FQNEAQ, per germline. V was clipped by 0 bases and J by 0 bases; unmatched bases: 6. Here the CDR3 reads CASSLATGQGLSYEQYF. CDR3 DNA: TGTGCCAGCAGCTTAGCGACCGGACAGGGGCTCTCCTACGAGCAGTACTTC.

On this clone itself: An end of the junction differs from the germline gene, which may be a read error. This sequence joins TRBV7-2 and TRBJ2-1; no reliable D call. CDR1 is SGHTA, CDR2 FQGNSA, per germline. The length of the CDR3 is 14 residues. CDR3 in amino acids: CASSLVLSYSEQFF. The CDR3 bases are TGTGCCAGCAGCTTAGTTTTGTCCTACAGTGAGCAGTTCTTC.

Only a few counts were recorded for this clone. The chain carries TRBV29-1 and TRBJ2-7; TRBD2 is a possible D gene (5 bases). Germline CDR1 is SQVTM and CDR2 is ANQGSEA. Trimming removed 4 bases from V and 5 bases from J, with 12 bases in between. CDR3 length: 12 amino acids. The CDR3 coding sequence is TGCAGCGTTGTGGGGAGTGCCGACGAGCAGTACTTC. This gives the protein CSVVGSADEQYF.

A few counts support this clone. This chain joins TRBV5-1 and TRBJ2-1; D not resolved. Per germline, CDR1 SGHRS and CDR2 YFSETQ. The CDR3 covers 14 residues. Trimming removed 0 bases from V and 3 bases from J, with 7 bases in between. Here the CDR3 reads CASSLAMGYNEQFF. Here the CDR3 DNA reads TGCGCCAGCAGCTTGGCTATGGGCTACAATGAGCAGTTCTTC.

This chain connects TRBV15 to TRBJ1-6; 9 nucleotides match TRBD1. This CDR3 spans 15 amino acids. V gave up 0 bases and J gave up 7 bases; unmatched junction bases: 1. Germline V gene lookup returns CDR1 LNHNV and CDR2 YYDKDF (reference sequence). CDR3 in amino acids: CATSRDGTGNSPLHF. The CDR3 DNA sequence: TGTGCCACCAGCAGAGATGGGACAGGGAATTCACCCCTCCACTTT. Based on the CDR3 plus reference TRBV15 and TRBJ1-6, the full variable domain is DAMVIQNPRYQVTQFGKPVTLSCSQTLNHNVMYWYQQKSSQAPKLLFHYYDKDFNNEADTPDNFQSRRPNTSFCFLDIRSPGLGDTAMYLCATSRDGTGNSPLHFGNGTRLTVT.

The chain joins TRBV6-1 to TRBJ2-7; D unresolved. V lost 0 bases to trimming and J lost 7 bases, with 4 bases between them. Germline V gene data show CDR1 as MNHNS and CDR2 as SASEGT. The CDR3 has 11 residues. The CDR3, as DNA: TGTGCCAGCAGTGAAGCGGGGGAGCAGTACTTC. It yields the protein CASSEAGEQYF.

This sequence joins TRBV19 and TRBJ2-7; D is possibly TRBD2 (7 bases). V was cut by 1 base and J by 2 bases, with 15 bases left in between. The V gene's germline CDR1 is LNHDA and CDR2 SQIVND (reference sequence). There are 16 residues in the CDR3. CDR3: CASSIGSGTSAYEQYF. The CDR3 DNA reads as TGTGCCAGTAGTATAGGCAGCGGGACATCAGCCTACGAGCAGTACTTC.

This sequence joins TRBV6-5 and TRBJ1-2, with D unclear. The V gene's germline CDR1 is MNHEY and CDR2 SVGAGI. Trimming shortened V by 8 bases and J by 5 bases, and 21 bases separated the two germline ends. This CDR3 comprises 15 residues. The CDR3 sequence: CASRRGPETPYGYTF. DNA of the CDR3: TGTGCCAGCCGTCGAGGGCCAGAAACTCCTTATGGCTACACCTTC.